The 9 T cell receptor beta chains reported below all come from one sample, sequenced in a study of shared clonotypes between healthy human individuals. The repertoire was sequenced with immunoSEQ multiplex PCR; TCRdb's copy has only in-frame clones and lacks some. The sample carries 190,000 or so clones, 65% to 80% recorded once. The sequencing sample was made of memory CD4+ T cells sorted from blood. The subset: CD45RA-negative fraction. These receptors were obtained from a man between 25 and 39 years old in good health.

The chain joins TRBV6-5 to TRBJ2-1; unclear D gene. The CDR3 length is 14 residues. V lost 1 base, J lost 9 bases, and 13 bases lay in between. Germline assignment: CDR1 MNHEY and CDR2 SVGAGI. Here the CDR3 reads CASSYFNARGEQFF. The CDR3 bases are TGTGCCAGCAGTTACTTTAACGCCCGTGGTGAGCAGTTCTTC.

This clone occurred once. The V and J genes are TRBV9 and TRBJ1-2; TRBD1 aligns across 9 bases. The length of the CDR3 is 15 residues. The V gene's germline CDR1 is SGDLS and CDR2 YYNGEE. Trimming cost V 2 bases and J 2 bases; bases outside gene matches: 4. For the CDR3, the DNA is TGTGCCAGCAGCGTTGGGACAGGGCTGAACTATGGCTACACCTTC. Translation gives CASSVGTGLNYGYTF.

The CDR3 is CASSSRQGVSSEQYF. CDR3 nucleotides: TGTGCCAGCAGTTCCCGACAGGGGGTATCTTCCGAGCAGTACTTC. The chain employs TRBV28 and TRBJ2-7, with 9 bases matching TRBD1. Germline values: CDR1 MDHEN, CDR2 SYDVKM. V was clipped by 4 bases and J by 6 bases; unmatched bases: 10. The CDR3 spans 15 residues.

This chain joins TRBV18 and TRBJ2-7, with 8 bases identical to TRBD2. This CDR3 spans 14 amino acids. The ends lost 1 base at V and 5 bases at J; junction bases unmatched: 4. Germline V lookup: CDR1 KGHSH, CDR2 LQKENI. The CDR3 spells CASSPRREAHEQYF. As DNA, the CDR3 is TGTGCCAGCTCACCACGGCGGGAGGCCCACGAGCAGTACTTC.

The table lists this clone with a few counts. This sequence joins TRBV25-1 and TRBJ1-1, with TRBD1 matching over 9 bases. The CDR3 is made up of 15 amino acids. J gave up 4 bases and V 4 bases, and 7 bases lay outside the gene matches. CDR1 MGHDK and CDR2 SYGVNS come from the germline V gene. The CDR3 spells CASSAAGQGGTEAFF. CDR3 DNA sequence: TGTGCCAGCAGTGCCGCGGGACAGGGAGGCACTGAAGCTTTCTTT.

The chain couples TRBV5-1 to TRBJ1-3; 7 bases line up with TRBD1. The CDR3 runs to 17 residues. Germline lookup yields CDR1 SGHRS and CDR2 YFSETQ. The V gene end was trimmed by 4 bases and the J gene end by 0 bases; junction bases not matched to a gene: 10. The CDR3 here is CASSETGTAFSGNTIYF. The CDR3 nucleotides read TGCGCCAGCAGCGAAACTGGGACAGCCTTCTCTGGAAACACCATATATTTT.

The V and J genes are TRBV5-6 and TRBJ1-1; 12 nucleotides agree with TRBD1. CDR3 length: 17 residues. Trimming removed 4 bases from V and 1 base from J; junction bases left unmatched: 8. The germline V gene encodes CDR1 SGHDT and CDR2 YYEEEE. The CDR3: CASSPNMGQGANTEAFF. The CDR3 DNA reads TGTGCCAGCAGCCCGAACATGGGACAGGGGGCGAACACTGAAGCTTTCTTT.

The chain carries TRBV5-6 and TRBJ2-5; D call uncertain. In germline, CDR1 is SGHDT, CDR2 YYEEEE. CDR3 length: 16 amino acids. V lost 1 base to trimming and J lost 0 bases, with 13 bases between them. The CDR3 nucleotides read TGTGCCAGCAGCTTGTTCTCTGGCCCGCACCAAGAGACCCAGTACTTC. This codes for CASSLFSGPHQETQYF. Using reference TRBV5-6 and TRBJ2-5 for the parts outside the CDR3, the full variable domain is DAGVTQSPTHLIKTRGQQVTLRCSPKSGHDTVSWYQQALGQGPQFIFQYYEEEERQRGNFPDRFSGHQFPNYSSELNVNALLLGDSALYLCASSLFSGPHQETQYFGPGTRLLVL.

V gene TRBV5-1 combines with J gene TRBJ2-7, with a possible D match to TRBD2 (6 bases). This CDR3 is 15 amino acids long. Trimming removed 0 bases at V and 6 bases at J, with 16 bases between. CDR1 is SGHRS and CDR2 is YFSETQ in the germline V gene. The DNA for the CDR3 is TGCGCCAGCAGCTTGGAGGCGGGGTACCCCCTCGAGCAGTACTTC. This encodes CASSLEAGYPLEQYF.